A selection of T cell receptor beta chains follows, all from one sample in a study of blood T cell repertoires in COVID-19. Repertoires were generated with immunoSEQ multiplex PCR, while TCRdb's copy carries only in-frame clones and drops some. The table includes hundreds of thousands of clones, around 85% detected once. Sequencing used PBMCs or T cells enriched from blood (not recorded which). All receptors come from a middle-aged woman with acute COVID-19. CDR3s include the opening cysteine and the closing phenylalanine or tryptophan. The D gene is left open where the match is weak. Only some rows state a clone size, as once, few, many or a class for expanded clones.

clone size,CDR3 length,J gene,D gene,V gene,CDR3 DNA,CDR3 protein
.,13,TRBJ2-1,TRBD1,TRBV6-5,TGTGCCAGCAGAGGGACAGGGTTGGATGAGCAGTTCTTC,CASRGTGLDEQFF
.,14,TRBJ2-1,.,TRBV6-5,TGTGCCAGCAGTTACTCCGGTCCCTACAATGAGCAGTTCTTC,CASSYSGPYNEQFF
.,15,TRBJ1-2,TRBD1,TRBV2,TGTGCCAGCAGTATATCTCGACAGGGGGGCAATGGCTACACCTTC,CASSISRQGGNGYTF
.,14,TRBJ2-6,TRBD2,TRBV2,TGTGCCAGCGCTATAGCGGGGGGGGCCAACGTCCTGACTTTC,CASAIAGGANVLTF
.,14,TRBJ2-7,TRBD1,TRBV13,TGTGCCAGCAGCGGACACAGGGGGCGGAACGAGCAGTACTTC,CASSGHRGRNEQYF
.,12,TRBJ2-1,.,TRBV6-5,TGTGCCAGTGAGGACAGGAGGGATGAGCAGTTCTTC,CASEDRRDEQFF
.,15,TRBJ2-7,TRBD2,TRBV6-5,TGTGCCAGCAGTCCACTAGCGGGAGGAAGAAACGAGCAGTACTTC,CASSPLAGGRNEQYF
.,13,TRBJ2-7,.,TRBV5-1,TGCGCCAGCAGCGGGGACTTTAGGGACGAGCAGTACTTC,CASSGDFRDEQYF
.,17,TRBJ2-3,TRBD2,TRBV19,TGTGCCAGTAGTATTGGCAGATGGACTAGTTTGGCAGATACGCAGTATTTT,CASSIGRWTSLADTQYF
.,15,TRBJ2-4,.,TRBV19,TGTGCCAGTAGTATAGGGGGGCTAGCCAAAAACATTCAGTACTTC,CASSIGGLAKNIQYF
.,15,TRBJ2-1,TRBD2,TRBV19,TGTGCCAGTAGTGGCGGGGGAACGAGGTACAATGAGCAGTTCTTC,CASSGGGTRYNEQFF
.,15,TRBJ2-3,TRBD2,TRBV3-1/TRBV3-2,TGTGCCAGCAGCCCCCTACCGGGAGGGGGGGGTACGCAGTATTTT,CASSPLPGGGGTQYF
.,12,TRBJ1-5,.,TRBV23-1,TGCGCCAGCAGTCCGGGTCTCAAGCCCCAGCATTTT,CASSPGLKPQHF
.,16,TRBJ1-2,.,TRBV7-9,TGTGCCAGCAGCTTAGGGGTTGGCAGGGGATTGTATGGCTACACCTTC,CASSLGVGRGLYGYTF
once,15,TRBJ2-2,.,TRBV7-8,TGTGCCAGCAGCTGGGCCTTCGGGAACACCGGGGAGCTGTTTTTT,CASSWAFGNTGELFF
few,15,TRBJ2-1,TRBD2,TRBV11-1,TGTGCCAGCAGCACCGGACTAGCGGGAGTTAATGAGCAGTTCTTC,CASSTGLAGVNEQFF
few,16,TRBJ2-1,TRBD2,TRBV12-5,TGTGCTAGTGGCTCCAACCCTAGCGGGAGGGCCAATGAGCAGTTCTTC,CASGSNPSGRANEQFF
.,16,TRBJ1-4,.,TRBV6-1,TGTGCCAGCAGTGAAAGTCTGGGAGGACTCGGTGAAAAACTGTTTTTT,CASSESLGGLGEKLFF
.,15,TRBJ1-5,TRBD1,TRBV7-3,TGTGCCAGCAGCTTTACTGGGACAGGAGATCAGCCCCAGCATTTT,CASSFTGTGDQPQHF
.,13,TRBJ1-5,.,TRBV12-5,TGTGCTAGTGGCGGGAGAGGAGATCAGCCCCAGCATTTT,CASGGRGDQPQHF
.,16,TRBJ1-5,.,TRBV27,TGTGCCAGCAGTTTGGGTGGGGCAGGGTCTACTCAGCCCCAGCATTTT,CASSLGGAGSTQPQHF
few,12,TRBJ2-1,TRBD2,TRBV5-6,TGTGCCAGCAGCTTACGACTAGCTCGCACAGTCTTC,CASSLRLARTVF
.,17,TRBJ2-1,TRBD1,TRBV7-9,TGTGCCAGCAGCCCGGGACAGGGTGGCGAGTCCTACAATGAGCAGTTCTTC,CASSPGQGGESYNEQFF
.,16,TRBJ2-1,TRBD2,TRBV15,TGTGCCACCAGCAGAGATCTAGCGGGAGTTATAAATGAGCAGTTCTTC,CATSRDLAGVINEQFF
.,15,TRBJ1-2,TRBD1,TRBV5-1,TGCGCCAGCAGCCTATCCGACAGGGGGCAGAATGGCTACACCTTC,CASSLSDRGQNGYTF
.,13,TRBJ2-1,.,TRBV12-3/TRBV12-4,TGTGCCAGCAGTTTCCAGGGGAATGGTGAGCAGTTCTTC,CASSFQGNGEQFF
.,16,TRBJ2-5,TRBD2,TRBV9,TGTGCCAGCAGCCTAACTAGCGGGAGGGCCCTGGAGACCCAGTACTTC,CASSLTSGRALETQYF
.,17,TRBJ2-3,.,TRBV27,TGTGCCAGCAGTTTATCTGGGGGCGGACTGTCCACAGATACGCAGTATTTT,CASSLSGGGLSTDTQYF
.,16,TRBJ2-2,.,TRBV6-5,TGTGCCAGCAGTTACTCAAGTCAGGGCGGCACCGGGGAGCTGTTTTTT,CASSYSSQGGTGELFF
.,15,TRBJ2-1,.,TRBV7-2,TGTGCCAGCACGATTGGACAGAGCTCCTACAATGGGCAGTTCTTC,CASTIGQSSYNGQFF
.,13,TRBJ1-5,.,TRBV12-3/TRBV12-4,TGTGCCAGCAGTTTCGGGGGGAATCAGCCCCAGCATTTT,CASSFGGNQPQHF
.,17,TRBJ2-3,TRBD2,TRBV7-9,TGTGCCAGCAGCTCATACGGACTAGCGGGAGGCCGGGATACGCAGTATTTT,CASSSYGLAGGRDTQYF
.,14,TRBJ1-5,.,TRBV19,TGTGCCAGTAGTATCGGCCAGGGTGGACAGCCCCAGCATTTT,CASSIGQGGQPQHF
few,13,TRBJ2-5,TRBD1,TRBV11-2,TGTGCCAGCAGCTATACAGGGGAAGAGACCCAGTACTTC,CASSYTGEETQYF
.,14,TRBJ1-5,.,TRBV6-5,TGTGCCAGCAGCAGGGCTCCGGGGGATCAGCCCCAGCATTTT,CASSRAPGDQPQHF
.,16,TRBJ2-1,TRBD2,TRBV7-9,TGTGCCAGCAGCTTCGGACTAGCGGGAGGGCCGGGTGAGCAGTTCTTC,CASSFGLAGGPGEQFF
.,15,TRBJ2-3,TRBD2,TRBV14,TGTGCCAGCAGCCACTCTAGCGGGAGTACAGATACGCAGTATTTT,CASSHSSGSTDTQYF
.,14,TRBJ2-7,.,TRBV11-3,TGTGCCAGCAGCTTAGTGGCAGGGGCCATCGAGCAGTACTTC,CASSLVAGAIEQYF
.,14,TRBJ2-7,TRBD1,TRBV6-5,TGTGCCAGCGCCGACAGGGGGCGCTCCTACGAGCAGTACTTC,CASADRGRSYEQYF
.,14,TRBJ1-4,TRBD1,TRBV19,TGTGCCAGTAAGAGGGGGCGGGATAATGAAAAACTGTTTTTT,CASKRGRDNEKLFF
.,16,TRBJ2-7,.,TRBV28,TGTGCCAGCAGTTTACCGGGGAGGGGGAATTCCTACGAGCAGTACTTC,CASSLPGRGNSYEQYF